The entry below gives a single TCR beta chain sequence along with its context. The data originate from a study of blood T cell repertoires in COVID-19. Deletions cut 2 bases from V and 6 bases from J, with 9 bases between. Looked up from germline, CDR1 is SGDLS and CDR2 is YYNGEE. The CDR3 is made up of 13 amino acids. Method: immunoSEQ multiplex PCR; TCRdb's copy keeps in-frame clones and lacks some. The sample lists 130,000 or so clones; around 88% were seen once. This TCR was recovered from a woman aged 60-75 years with acute or convalescent COVID-19. The chain recombines TRBV9 with TRBJ1-3; D is undetermined. The specimen sequenced was peripheral blood. CDR3 nucleotides: TGTGCCAGCAGCGTGAGTCGAGAAAACACCATATATTTT. Its translation: CASSVSRENTIYF.